These T cell receptor beta chains were read from a single sample in a study of blood T cell repertoires in COVID-19. Some clones are missing from TCRdb's copy, which holds only in-frame ones; the method was immunoSEQ multiplex PCR. The table has roughly 200,000 clones, 80% to 85% seen once; the top ten hold about 10%. Sample: peripheral blood. The receptors were gathered from a woman over 75 with COVID-19, enrolled during active disease. Each CDR3 is given with its conserved first and last residue. A D gene is named only where the DNA matches it firmly. The size of a clone is reported for some rows only, either as once, few or many, or as a class for expanded clones.

>TRBV9|NA|few|TRBJ1-1
TGTGCCACCAGCCCTTGGGGCCCTTCGAACACTGAAGCTTTCTTT
CATSPWGPSNTEAFF
>TRBV29-1|NA|NA|TRBJ2-2
TGCAGCGTTGCCCCCGGGGGGCCGAGTACCGGGGAGCTGTTTTTT
CSVAPGGPSTGELFF
>TRBV5-4|TRBD2|NA|TRBJ2-3
TGTGCCAGCAGCTTGGGGACTAGCGGGGGTATAAACGCAGATACGCAGTATTTT
CASSLGTSGGINADTQYF
>TRBV5-1|TRBD2|NA|TRBJ2-1
TGCGCCAGCAGCTTGGTTGGACTAGCCCACAATGAGCAGTTCTTC
CASSLVGLAHNEQFF
>TRBV20-1|TRBD2|few|TRBJ2-1
TGCAGTGCTAGTACTTGGACTAGCGGGAGACGTAATGAGCAGTTCTTC
CSASTWTSGRRNEQFF
>TRBV5-1|TRBD1|NA|TRBJ1-1
TGCGCCAGCAGCCCCCGGACAGGTGGAACTGAAGCTTTCTTT
CASSPRTGGTEAFF
>TRBV10-3|NA|NA|TRBJ2-2
TGTGCCATCAGTGGGGGCAGCAACACCGGGGAGCTGTTTTTT
CAISGGSNTGELFF
>TRBV2|NA|NA|TRBJ2-2
TGTGCCAGCGGCCGGAGCCTCAACACCGGGGAGCTGTTTTTT
CASGRSLNTGELFF
>TRBV29-1|NA|NA|TRBJ2-1
TGCAGCGTTGAATCCCCCGCGCGATACAATGAGCAGTTCTTC
CSVESPARYNEQFF
>TRBV18|NA|NA|TRBJ1-1
TGTGCCAGCTCCCGGGGAGGGCTCCCGAACACTGAAGCTTTCTTT
CASSRGGLPNTEAFF
>TRBV12-3/TRBV12-4|NA|NA|TRBJ1-1
TGTGCCAGCACCCGTGGAGTGAACACTGAAGCTTTCTTT
CASTRGVNTEAFF
>TRBV7-6|NA|NA|TRBJ2-7
TGTGCCAGCAGCCCCCATCAGGGGATGGCCTCCTACGAGCAGTACTTC
CASSPHQGMASYEQYF
>TRBV18|NA|NA|TRBJ2-3
TGTGCCAGCTCACCAAACGCGGCAGATACGCAGTATTTT
CASSPNAADTQYF
>TRBV7-8|NA|large|TRBJ1-1
TGTGCCAGCAGCTTACGGCAGGGGATCATGAACACTGAAGCTTTCTTT
CASSLRQGIMNTEAFF
>TRBV4-3|NA|NA|TRBJ2-7
TGCGCCAGCAGCCAAGACCAGGGATGGAGCTCCTACGAGCAGTACTTC
CASSQDQGWSSYEQYF
>TRBV27|NA|once|TRBJ2-1
TGTGCCAGCAGTGCAGTTCTGAATGAGCAGTTCTTC
CASSAVLNEQFF
>TRBV7-9|TRBD2|once|TRBJ2-4
TGTGCCAGCAGCTCCGGGACTAGCGGGCTCCTAGCCAAAAACATTCAGTACTTC
CASSSGTSGLLAKNIQYF
>TRBV7-2|TRBD2|NA|TRBJ2-7
TGTGCCAGCAGCTTGGGACTAGCGGTGCCCTACGAGCAGTACTTC
CASSLGLAVPYEQYF
>TRBV5-6|TRBD1|once|TRBJ2-2
TGTGCCAGCAGCTGGGGGACAGGAGCGTCCGGGGAGCTGTTTTTT
CASSWGTGASGELFF
>TRBV12-3/TRBV12-4|NA|once|TRBJ2-3
TGTGCCAGCAGCATAGGACTGTCAGATACGCAGTATTTT
CASSIGLSDTQYF
>TRBV5-1|NA|few|TRBJ2-5
TGCGCCAGCAGCTTGGCAACGGGGGTCGAGACCCAGTACTTC
CASSLATGVETQYF
>TRBV18|NA|NA|TRBJ1-2
TGTGCCAGCTCACCAGTTCCAGGGGCGGACTATGGCTACACCTTC
CASSPVPGADYGYTF
>TRBV3-1/TRBV3-2|NA|NA|TRBJ1-5
TGTGCCAGCAGCCCAGACAGGAGCAATCAGCCCCAGCATTTT
CASSPDRSNQPQHF
>TRBV28|TRBD2|few|TRBJ2-1
TGTGCCAGCAGTCCGTGGGGGGGACACAATGAGCAGTTCTTC
CASSPWGGHNEQFF
>TRBV7-9|NA|NA|TRBJ2-7
TGTGCCAGCAGCTTGGGCCAGGGGAGCTCCTACGAGCAGTACTTC
CASSLGQGSSYEQYF
>TRBV18|NA|NA|TRBJ1-4
TGTGCCAGCTCACCATCAGGACACGCCGTTGAACTGTTTTTT
CASSPSGHAVELFF
>TRBV6-5|TRBD1|NA|TRBJ2-7
TGTGCCAGCGCACAGGGGGCAGGGGAGCAGTACTTC
CASAQGAGEQYF
>TRBV12-1|NA|NA|TRBJ2-7
TGTGCCAGCAGCCCCGGGACTAGCGGGGGGCTATCCTACGAGCAGTACTTC
CASSPGTSGGLSYEQYF
>TRBV11-2|NA|few|TRBJ2-7
TGTGCCAGCAGCTTAAAGCGGAGGAGCTCCTACGAGCAGTACTTC
CASSLKRRSSYEQYF
>TRBV7-9|TRBD2|NA|TRBJ2-1
TGTGCCAGCAGCTTAACTAGCGGGGGACACAATGAGCAGTTCTTC
CASSLTSGGHNEQFF
>TRBV5-1|NA|NA|TRBJ2-2
TGCGCCAGCAGCTTGCGGGCGCGGGACGGGGAGCTGTTTTTT
CASSLRARDGELFF
>TRBV4-1|NA|NA|TRBJ2-1
TGCGCCAGCAGCCGAAGCGGGACAGGCAGGGGTAGGGAGCAGTTCTTC
CASSRSGTGRGREQFF
>TRBV5-1|NA|NA|TRBJ2-5
TGCGCCAGCAGCTTGAACAGAGAGACCCAGTACTTC
CASSLNRETQYF
>TRBV4-2|TRBD2|once|TRBJ2-2
TGTGCCAGCAGGCCGAGGACTAGCGGGGGTAACACCGGGGAGCTGTTTTTT
CASRPRTSGGNTGELFF
>TRBV15|NA|few|TRBJ2-3
TGTGCCACCAGCAGAGATCCGGCAGGGGTAACAGATACGCAGTATTTT
CATSRDPAGVTDTQYF
>TRBV3-1/TRBV3-2|TRBD1|many|TRBJ2-2
TGTGCCAGCAGCCAAGTCCATGACAGGGCTCTTGGGGGGGAGCTGTTTTTT
CASSQVHDRALGGELFF
>TRBV9|TRBD2|NA|TRBJ2-1
TGTGCCAGCAGCGTGTCTAGCGGGGGGGCTCGCGAGCAGTTCTTC
CASSVSSGGAREQFF
>TRBV7-8|TRBD2|few|TRBJ2-1
TGTGCCAGCAGCTTAAACGGCGGGAGGGCCAGCAGTGAGCAGTTCTTC
CASSLNGGRASSEQFF